These 5 T cell receptor beta chains share one sample of origin, sequenced in a study of blood T cell repertoires in COVID-19. Only in-frame clones appear in the TCRdb table, and some are missing; sequencing was by immunoSEQ multiplex PCR. The sample carries about 320,000 clones, more than 70% recorded once. Source material: peripheral blood. All receptors derive from a woman aged 50 to 60 with acute or convalescent COVID-19.

The chain links TRBV7-9 to TRBJ1-6; unclear D gene. V was pared by 7 bases and J by 7 bases, with 11 bases between. The CDR3 covers 13 residues. Germline V lookup: CDR1 SEHNR, CDR2 FQNEAQ (reference sequence). The CDR3 DNA follows: TGTGCCAGCACCCGACCCGGGAATTCACCCCTCCACTTT. Translation: CASTRPGNSPLHF.

This chain links TRBV5-1 with TRBJ2-1, with 11 bases identical to TRBD1. The germline CDR1 and CDR2 sequences are SGHRS and YFSETQ. The CDR3 consists of 16 residues. Losses at the gene ends were 1 base for V and 10 bases for J; bases not matched to a gene: 10. CDR3 nucleotide sequence: TGCGCCAGCAGCTTGTCCGGGACAGGGGGTTTTTTGGAGCAGTTCTTC. Encoded protein: CASSLSGTGGFLEQFF.

The chain combines TRBV27 with TRBJ2-1, with 13 bases matching TRBD2. Trimming cost V 1 base and J 9 bases; bases outside gene matches: 6. The CDR3 consists of 16 residues. The germline V gene encodes CDR1 MNHEY and CDR2 SMNVEV (reference sequence). The CDR3 bases are TGTGCCAGCAGTTTATTAGGACTAGCGGGGGACCTTGAGCAGTTCTTC. The encoded protein is CASSLLGLAGDLEQFF.

The rearrangement joins TRBV19 to TRBJ2-3; 11 bases map to TRBD2. Losses at the gene ends were 4 bases for V and 4 bases for J; bases not matched to a gene: 7. The CDR3 is made up of 16 amino acids. Germline V gives CDR1 LNHDA, CDR2 SQIVND (reference sequence). The CDR3 spells CASSTSLAGDSDTQYF. The CDR3 DNA reads TGTGCCAGTAGTACCTCACTAGCGGGAGACTCAGATACGCAGTATTTT. The complete variable domain, with remaining parts taken from reference TRBV19 and TRBJ2-3, reads DGGITQSPKYLFRKEGQNVTLSCEQNLNHDAMYWYRQDPGQGLRLIYYSQIVNDFQKGDIAEGYSVSREKKESFPLTVTSAQKNPTAFYLCASSTSLAGDSDTQYFGPGTRLTVL.

This chain connects TRBV7-2 to TRBJ2-7; 8 positions agree with TRBD2. The V segment lost 1 base and the J segment 6 bases; nucleotides outside the gene matches: 5. The CDR3 runs to 14 residues. Germline CDR1 and CDR2: SGHTA and FQGNSA. CDR3 DNA: TGTGCCAGCAGCTTAGGTAGCGGGACGCGCGAGCAGTACTTC. Translation gives CASSLGSGTREQYF.